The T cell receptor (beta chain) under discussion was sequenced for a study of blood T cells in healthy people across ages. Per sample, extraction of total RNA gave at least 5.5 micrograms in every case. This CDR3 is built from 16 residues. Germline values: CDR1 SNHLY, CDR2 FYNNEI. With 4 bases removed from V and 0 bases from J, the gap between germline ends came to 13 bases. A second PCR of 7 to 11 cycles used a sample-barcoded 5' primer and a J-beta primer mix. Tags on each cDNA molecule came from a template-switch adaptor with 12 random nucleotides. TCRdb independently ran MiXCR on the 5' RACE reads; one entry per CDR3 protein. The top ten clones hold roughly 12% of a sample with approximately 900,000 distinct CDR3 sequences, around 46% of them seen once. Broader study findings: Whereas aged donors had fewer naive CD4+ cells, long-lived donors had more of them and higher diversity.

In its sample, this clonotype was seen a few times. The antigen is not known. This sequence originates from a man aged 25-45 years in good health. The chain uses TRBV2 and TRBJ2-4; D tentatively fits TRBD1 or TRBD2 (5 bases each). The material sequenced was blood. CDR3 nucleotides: TGTGCCAGCAGTGTAGACAGACTACTAGCCAAAAACATTCAGTACTTC. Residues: CASSVDRLLAKNIQYF.